The 23 T cell receptor beta chains reported below all come from one sample, sequenced in a study of shared clonotypes between healthy human individuals. The method was immunoSEQ multiplex PCR; TCRdb's version includes in-frame clones alone and lacks a portion of them. Among about 680,000 clones listed, around 74% were seen once. The sample consisted of memory CD4+ T cells sorted from blood. Stated subset: CD45RA-negative fraction. These receptors originate from a woman between 25 and 40 years old in good health.

This rearrangement joins TRBV30 to TRBJ2-7; 8 positions agree with TRBD1. V trimming: 3 bases; J trimming: 3 bases; junction bases outside the gene matches: 4. Germline V gene sequence: CDR1 GTSNPN, CDR2 SVGIG (reference sequence). The CDR3 has 13 amino acids. The CDR3 region has the DNA TGTGCCTGGAGAAGACAGGGGATCTACGAGCAGTACTTC. Protein product: CAWRRQGIYEQYF. The full variable domain, completed using reference TRBV30 and TRBJ2-7, is SQTIHQWPATLVQPVGSPLSLECTVEGTSNPNLYWYRQAAGRGLQLLFYSVGIGQISSEVPQNLSASRPQDRQFILSSKKLLLSDSGFYLCAWRRQGIYEQYFGPGTRLTVT.

The chain is built from TRBV7-9 and TRBJ1-1; TRBD1 matches at 8 bases. The V gene end was trimmed by 4 bases and the J gene end by 1 base; junction bases not matched to a gene: 2. CDR1 and CDR2 (germline): SEHNR, FQNEAQ (reference sequence). This CDR3 has 14 residues. The DNA of the CDR3 is TGTGCCAGCAGCTGGGACAGGAGGAACACTGAAGCTTTCTTT. Encoded protein: CASSWDRRNTEAFF.

The rearrangement joins TRBV5-1 to TRBJ2-1, with 12 bases lining up with TRBD2. V shed 3 bases, J shed 8 bases, and the junction held 6 bases outside the gene matches. Germline assignment: CDR1 SGHRS and CDR2 YFSETQ. This CDR3 spans 15 amino acids. This chain's CDR3 is CASSSGLAGTDEQFF. CDR3 nucleotides: TGCGCCAGCAGCTCGGGACTAGCGGGTACGGATGAGCAGTTCTTC.

Written as DNA, the CDR3 is TGTGCCAGCAGCCTAGGACAGGCGTGGGGGCGGGAGGACAATGAGCAGTTCTTC. Encoded protein: CASSLGQAWGREDNEQFF. The gene calls are TRBV11-3 and TRBJ2-1; perhaps TRBD2 as D (8 bases). Germline V lookup: CDR1 SGHNT, CDR2 YENEEA. There are 18 residues in the CDR3. V lost 5 bases to trimming and J lost 5 bases, with 25 bases between them.

The chain uses TRBV29-1 and TRBJ1-4; D gene ambiguous. V gave up 4 bases and J gave up 6 bases, with 6 bases separating them. The CDR3 contains 11 residues. CDR1 and CDR2 from the germline V gene are SQVTM and ANQGSEA. The CDR3 sequence is CSVVADEKLFF. DNA for the CDR3: TGCAGCGTTGTGGCAGATGAAAAACTGTTTTTT.

This chain uses TRBV19 with TRBJ2-3, with a tentative D call TRBD2 (5 bases). Germline lookup yields CDR1 LNHDA and CDR2 SQIVND (reference sequence). The V gene lost 5 bases and the J gene lost 0 bases, with 15 bases spanning the gap. The CDR3 is 16 residues long. The CDR3 coding sequence is TGTGCCAGTAGTCCCAGGCAGAGGGCCAGCACAGATACGCAGTATTTT. Its protein product is CASSPRQRASTDTQYF.

The V gene is TRBV1, the J gene TRBJ2-2; TRBD1 was called by the table and not checked on the DNA. TRBV1 is assigned pseudogene status. The CDR3 extends over 14 amino acids. The CDR3 sequence: CTSSPGHHTGELFF. The CDR3 nucleotides read TGCACCAGCAGTCCGGGACACCATACCGGGGAGCTGTTTTTT.

There are a few counts of this clone. The V gene is TRBV6-1, the J gene TRBJ2-1; D not certain. Germline lookup yields CDR1 MNHNS and CDR2 SASEGT. CDR3 length equals 11 residues. The V and J ends lost 5 bases and 5 bases respectively, with 4 bases between them. The CDR3 is CASSQNNEQFF. CDR3 nucleotide sequence: TGTGCCAGCAGTCAAAACAATGAGCAGTTCTTC.

The V and J genes are TRBV7-6 and TRBJ2-7; tentatively, D is TRBD2 (7 bases). Germline V gene data show CDR1 as SGHVS and CDR2 as FNYEAQ. V was trimmed by 1 base and J by 2 bases, leaving 12 bases between them. This CDR3 has 15 residues. The CDR3 reads CASSLEGGGPYEQYF. The CDR3 bases are TGTGCCAGCAGCTTAGAAGGGGGAGGGCCCTACGAGCAGTACTTC.

V and J are TRBV11-2 and TRBJ1-5, with a weak D call TRBD1 (6 bases). V gave up 1 base and J gave up 4 bases, with 8 bases separating them. CDR3 length: 14 residues. CDR1 SGHAT and CDR2 FQNNGV come from the germline V gene. The DNA for the CDR3 is TGTGCCAGCAGCTTAGGTAGGGGGAATCAGCCCCAGCATTTT. Amino acids: CASSLGRGNQPQHF.

The rearrangement joins TRBV7-2 to TRBJ2-7; no clear D. This CDR3 has 16 residues. Germline CDR1 is SGHTA and CDR2 is FQGNSA. The V gene lost 1 base and the J gene lost 0 bases, with 13 bases spanning the gap. The DNA for the CDR3 is TGTGCCAGCAGCTTAGATTCAGCAGGAATCTCCTACGAGCAGTACTTC. This encodes CASSLDSAGISYEQYF.

This clone showed up just a few times. The chain combines TRBV28 with TRBJ1-1; D gene uncertain. From germline, CDR1 is MDHEN and CDR2 SYDVKM. The CDR3 extends over 13 amino acids. V was pared by 1 base and J by 9 bases, with 12 bases between. The CDR3 region is CASSLSQPSKAFF. CDR3 nucleotides: TGTGCCAGCAGTTTATCGCAGCCTAGTAAAGCTTTCTTT.

The chain joins TRBV15 to TRBJ2-3, with D maybe TRBD1 (5 bases). V lost 5 bases, J lost 6 bases, and 12 bases lay in between. Germline V gene data show CDR1 as LNHNV and CDR2 as YYDKDF (reference sequence). The CDR3 consists of 13 residues. This CDR3 is CATSGQRFDTQYF. The CDR3 DNA is TGTGCCACCAGCGGACAACGATTCGATACGCAGTATTTT. Full variable domain (remainder filled in from reference TRBV15 and TRBJ2-3): DAMVIQNPRYQVTQFGKPVTLSCSQTLNHNVMYWYQQKSSQAPKLLFHYYDKDFNNEADTPDNFQSRRPNTSFCFLDIRSPGLGDTAMYLCATSGQRFDTQYFGPGTRLTVL.

The rearrangement uses TRBV29-1 and TRBJ2-7, with 8 positions matching TRBD1. The CDR3 spans 16 residues. Germline CDR1 and CDR2: SQVTM and ANQGSEA. V trimming: 4 bases; J trimming: 4 bases; junction bases outside the gene matches: 15. The CDR3 here is CSVVLGGRTGTYEQYF. The CDR3 bases are TGCAGCGTTGTATTGGGAGGAAGGACAGGGACATACGAGCAGTACTTC.

The chain combines TRBV14 with TRBJ1-1, with D tentatively TRBD1 (6 bases). The V end was cut by 0 bases, the J end by 9 bases, with 20 bases between. The CDR3 sequence is 16 residues long. Germline assignment: CDR1 SGHDN and CDR2 FVKESK. The CDR3 sequence: CASSQDRGALGDQAFF. As DNA, the CDR3 is TGTGCCAGCAGCCAAGATCGGGGGGCACTTGGGGATCAAGCTTTCTTT.

The chain recombines TRBV7-9 with TRBJ2-1; D possibly corresponds to TRBD1 (6 bases). The CDR3 sequence is 16 residues long. The V end lost 3 bases, the J end lost 2 bases, and 14 bases lay between the germline ends. The germline V gene has CDR1 SEHNR and CDR2 FQNEAQ (reference sequence). The CDR3 here is CASSFTPGHTYNEQFF. The DNA for the CDR3 is TGTGCCAGCAGCTTTACTCCGGGACATACCTACAATGAGCAGTTCTTC.

The chain uses TRBV30 and TRBJ1-2; D is uncertain. The CDR3 spans 12 residues. V was shortened by 1 base and J by 8 bases, with 11 bases between the two germline ends. Per germline, CDR1 GTSNPN and CDR2 SVGIG (reference sequence). The DNA for the CDR3 is TGTGCCTGGAGTGGACAAGGGTGGGGCTACACCTTC. Translation: CAWSGQGWGYTF.

The V call is TRBV5-1, the J call TRBJ1-2, with a tentative D call TRBD1 (5 bases). The germline gives CDR1 SGHRS, CDR2 YFSETQ. CDR3 length: 14 residues. Trimming removed 0 bases from V and 8 bases from J, with 14 bases in between. CDR3 DNA: TGCGCCAGCAGCTTGGGAGGGGAAGTGAGGGGCTACACCTTC. Its translation: CASSLGGEVRGYTF.

This chain uses TRBV11-2 with TRBJ2-7; TRBD1 aligns across 7 bases. V shed 5 bases, J shed 0 bases, and the junction held 10 bases outside the gene matches. The CDR3 extends over 16 amino acids. Germline assignment: CDR1 SGHAT and CDR2 FQNNGV. This CDR3 reads CASSLPGQALSYEQYF. CDR3 nucleotide sequence: TGTGCCAGCAGCCTACCTGGACAGGCGCTCTCCTACGAGCAGTACTTC.

The chain couples TRBV30 to TRBJ1-1; 8 nucleotides align to TRBD1. V lost 4 bases and J lost 1; bases outside the gene matches: 14. CDR3 length: 17 amino acids. CDR1 is GTSNPN, CDR2 SVGIG, per germline (reference sequence). CDR3 loop: CAWMDRALGQGNTEAFF. DNA for the CDR3: TGTGCCTGGATGGACAGGGCTTTAGGTCAGGGGAACACTGAAGCTTTCTTT.

The chain joins TRBV18 to TRBJ1-2, with 9 bases lining up with TRBD1. The CDR3 totals 15 residues. Unmatched junction bases numbered 9, after V lost 2 bases and J lost 8 bases. Looked up from germline, CDR1 is KGHSH and CDR2 is LQKENI. CDR3 loop: CASSPGTGTDSGYTF. The CDR3 coding sequence is TGTGCCAGCTCACCAGGGACAGGGACGGACTCCGGCTACACCTTC.

V usage is TRBV5-1 and J usage is TRBJ2-3, with D unresolved. This CDR3 spans 15 amino acids. Trimming stripped 1 base from V and 4 bases from J, with 13 bases between. Per the germline V gene, CDR1 is SGHRS and CDR2 is YFSETQ. CDR3 in amino acids: CASSLNLATADTQYF. In DNA, the CDR3 is TGCGCCAGCAGCTTGAATTTGGCCACGGCAGATACGCAGTATTTT.

On this clone: This same CDR3 is encoded by further DNA sequences in the sample. The CDR3 is CASSLGGQGSHEQYF. Written as DNA, the CDR3 is TGTGCCAGCAGCTTAGGGGGGCAGGGGAGCCACGAGCAGTACTTC. This chain uses TRBV7-9 with TRBJ2-7, with D tentatively TRBD1 (6 bases). Germline CDR1 and CDR2: SEHNR and FQNEAQ (reference sequence). V was cut by 1 base and J by 5 bases, with 15 bases left in between. CDR3 length: 15 amino acids.